This T cell receptor (beta chain) was found in a study of blood T cell repertoires in COVID-19. About the study: The origin of the acute and convalescent COVID-19 samples was the United States, Italy and Spain. In each case, the material was cDNA or gDNA derived from T cells, B-cell-depleted T cells, or PBMCs.

This CDR3 contains 13 residues. The germline V gene has CDR1 ENHRY and CDR2 SYGVKD. Trimming took off 2 bases at V and 7 bases at J, with 6 bases between the two ends. Participants had their cohort set by participant-reported clinical history. Original processing methods: Reference gene primer amplification gave estimated nucleated cell counts. Using immunoSEQ multiplex PCR, the repertoire was profiled, and TCRdb retains in-frame clones only, with some absent. That table gives V, J and clone size, and the DNA gave D and trimming. Here the sample spans about 150,000 clones, roughly 90% being singletons.

The gene calls are TRBV10-3 and TRBJ1-6; D uncertain. The clonotype comes from a woman in her twenties or thirties with acute COVID-19. The sequencing input was PBMCs or T cells enriched from blood (not recorded which). The CDR3 bases are TGTGCCATCAGTGAGGATCGGAATTCACCCCTCCACTTT. It translates to CAISEDRNSPLHF.